These 2 T cell receptor beta chains were sequenced from one sample in a study of CD39 and CD103 CD8 tumor-infiltrating T cells. Assay used: immunoSEQ multiplex PCR; TCRdb lists only in-frame clones, some missing. Among approximately 560 clones, about 70% were seen once, and the ten largest hold 27%. The sequenced sample was CD39- CD103+ CD8+ T cells sorted from the tumor. Noted subset: CD103+CD39- single-positive CD45RA- CD8 T cells. Source of these receptors: a human donor with head and neck squamous cell carcinoma.

This clone was picked up a small number of times. The chain carries TRBV10-1 and TRBJ2-6, with no clear D. The germline V gene encodes CDR1 WNHNN and CDR2 SYGVQD (reference sequence). The V end lost 11 bases, the J end lost 0 bases, and 11 bases lay between the germline ends. The length of the CDR3 is 14 residues. This CDR3 reads CAACSRSGANVLTF. CDR3 sequence (DNA): TGCGCCGCGTGCTCTCGCTCTGGGGCCAACGTCCTGACTTTC.

The chain combines TRBV27 with TRBJ2-7; TRBD1 aligns across 8 bases. Germline values: CDR1 MNHEY, CDR2 SMNVEV (reference sequence). The CDR3 spans 16 residues. With 5 bases clipped from V and 2 bases from J, the junction kept 11 bases outside the gene matches. The CDR3 reads CASSTSRQGITYEQYF. CDR3 bases: TGTGCCAGCAGTACCTCAAGACAGGGGATTACCTACGAGCAGTACTTC.